This passage covers 18 T cell receptor beta chains from one sample sequenced in a study of T cells after yellow fever vaccination. Each CDR3 protein gets one entry after TCRdb re-called the 5' RACE reads with MiXCR. This repertoire shows 150,000 to 200,000 distinct CDR3 sequences, approximately 6.8% found once; its top ten account for about 2.5%. This material consisted of CD4+ T cells sorted from PBMCs, taken less than 6 days after the first yellow fever vaccination. The receptors originated from a man aged 18-30 years who received the YFV17D yellow fever vaccine.

This clonotype was detected many times. The chain recombines TRBV20-1 with TRBJ2-3; the D gene is possibly TRBD1 (5 bases). Looked up from germline, CDR1 is DFQATT and CDR2 is SNEGSKA (reference sequence). Between the trimmed V and J ends, which lost 1 base and 2 bases, there was a span of 13 bases. The CDR3 loop spans 15 amino acids. The chain's CDR3 is CSARADKAITDTQYF. The CDR3 region has the DNA TGCAGTGCTAGAGCGGACAAAGCCATCACAGATACGCAGTATTTT.

In its sample, this clonotype was seen a few times. The CDR3 loop is CASSPRSEFGYTF. In nucleotides, the CDR3 is TGTGCCAGCTCACCGCGCTCGGAGTTTGGCTACACCTTC. The chain joins TRBV18 to TRBJ1-2; D is unclear. The V gene lost 3 bases and the J gene lost 7 bases, with 12 bases spanning the gap. This CDR3 comprises 13 residues. From germline, CDR1 is KGHSH and CDR2 LQKENI. The variable domain in full, completed from reference TRBV18 and TRBJ1-2, reads NAGVMQNPRHLVRRRGQEARLRCSPMKGHSHVYWYRQLPEEGLKFMVYLQKENIIDESGMPKERFSAEFPKEGPSILRIQQVVRGDSAAYFCASSPRSEFGYTFGSGTRLTVV.

This clonotype was recorded at least ten times. The chain uses TRBV5-5 and TRBJ2-3; no firm D call. Germline lookup yields CDR1 SGHKS and CDR2 YYEKEE (reference sequence). This CDR3 has 16 residues. With 0 bases removed from V and 3 bases from J, the gap between germline ends came to 14 bases. The CDR3, as DNA: TGTGCCAGCAGCTTGGGCGCGGACGGCATGACAGATACGCAGTATTTT. The encoded protein is CASSLGADGMTDTQYF. Based on the CDR3 plus reference TRBV5-5 and TRBJ2-3, the full variable domain is DAGVTQSPTHLIKTRGQQVTLRCSPISGHKSVSWYQQVLGQGPQFIFQYYEKEERGRGNFPDRFSARQFPNYSSELNVNALLLGDSALYLCASSLGADGMTDTQYFGPGTRLTVL.

In its sample, this clonotype was seen many times. The V gene is TRBV28, the J gene TRBJ1-3; D may be TRBD1 (5 bases). V was trimmed by 7 bases and J by 2 bases, leaving 12 bases between them. CDR3 length: 14 amino acids. Per germline, CDR1 MDHEN and CDR2 SYDVKM. CDR3 protein: CASIGGWPGNTIYF. The CDR3 bases are TGTGCCAGCATCGGGGGGTGGCCTGGAAACACCATATATTTT.

This clonotype was seen repeatedly, ten times or more. V usage is TRBV14 and J usage is TRBJ2-2; D call uncertain. The germline V gene encodes CDR1 SGHDN and CDR2 FVKESK. The CDR3 sequence is 13 residues long. With 3 bases removed from V and 3 bases from J, the gap between germline ends came to 5 bases. Written as DNA, the CDR3 is TGTGCCAGCAGCCATTTCGACACCGGGGAGCTGTTTTTT. This sequence encodes CASSHFDTGELFF.

This clonotype was observed many times. The gene calls are TRBV5-4 and TRBJ2-6; a possible D gene is TRBD1 (7 bases). Between the trimmed V and J ends, which lost 4 bases and 1 base, there was a span of 24 bases. The CDR3 covers 20 residues. Germline V gene data show CDR1 as SGHNT and CDR2 as YYREEE (reference sequence). The CDR3 sequence is CASSPRQGGPEFSGANVLTF. Here the CDR3 DNA reads TGTGCCAGCAGCCCCCGACAGGGAGGCCCTGAATTTTCTGGGGCCAACGTCCTGACTTTC.

This chain links TRBV20-1 with TRBJ1-1, with unresolved D. Trimming stripped 0 bases from V and 1 base from J, with 6 bases between. This CDR3 is built from 13 residues. CDR1 is DFQATT, CDR2 SNEGSKA, per germline (reference sequence). CDR3 residues: CSARDRTNTEAFF. The CDR3 DNA is TGCAGTGCTAGAGATAGGACGAACACTGAAGCTTTCTTT.

This clonotype has a handful of counts. The J gene is TRBJ1-1, the V gene TRBV20-1; D might be TRBD1 (6 bases). The V gene lost 8 bases and the J gene lost 3 bases, with 19 bases spanning the gap. This CDR3 spans 14 amino acids. Germline V gene data show CDR1 as DFQATT and CDR2 as SNEGSKA (reference sequence). The CDR3 spells CSPNRDISYTEAFF. The CDR3 DNA reads TGCAGTCCAAACAGGGATATTTCGTACACTGAAGCTTTCTTT.

There are many counts of this clonotype. The rearrangement joins TRBV5-4 to TRBJ2-3; TRBD1 is a possible D gene (6 bases). Trimming cost V 5 bases and J 6 bases, with 13 bases left between them. Germline CDR1 SGHNT, CDR2 YYREEE (reference sequence). The CDR3 is 13 residues long. CDR3 nucleotide sequence: TGTGCCAGCAGTATTACAGGGACGGATACGCAGTATTTT. Encoded protein: CASSITGTDTQYF.

This clonotype was observed at least ten times. The chain employs TRBV28 and TRBJ2-3, with unresolved D. The CDR3 is made up of 13 amino acids. V lost 6 bases and J 3 bases, leaving 10 bases between the germline ends. CDR1 is MDHEN, CDR2 SYDVKM, per germline. The DNA for the CDR3 is TGTGCCAGCAGCCCCCCTGTGACAGATACGCAGTATTTT. Translated: CASSPPVTDTQYF.

The chain couples TRBV7-2 to TRBJ2-5, with TRBD2 matching over 9 bases. J lost 3 bases, V lost 2 bases, and 1 base had no gene match. Germline CDR1 reads SGHTA; CDR2 reads FQGNSA. The length of the CDR3 is 14 residues. The CDR3 spells CASSLLAGKETQYF. CDR3 in DNA: TGTGCCAGCAGCTTACTAGCGGGAAAAGAGACCCAGTACTTC.

The chain links TRBV7-3 to TRBJ2-5; D may correspond to TRBD1 or TRBD2 (5 bases each). Deletions cut 0 bases from V and 4 bases from J, with 12 bases between. Per the germline V gene, CDR1 is SGHTA and CDR2 is FQGTGA. The CDR3 has 15 residues. Written as DNA, the CDR3 is TGTGCCAGCAGCTTAACGACCGGGGACGGAGAGACCCAGTACTTC. It codes for CASSLTTGDGETQYF.

This clonotype has at least ten counts. The chain is built from TRBV12-3 or TRBV12-4 and TRBJ1-1, with D hard to call. The CDR3 sequence is 13 residues long. The V and J ends lost 8 bases and 3 bases respectively, with 13 bases between them. CDR3 sequence (DNA): TGTGCCAGCCAGTACGAAATGGACACTGAAGCTTTCTTT. Protein: CASQYEMDTEAFF.

Ten or more counts support this clonotype. This rearrangement joins TRBV10-3 to TRBJ1-5; no clear D gene. CDR1 is ENHRY, CDR2 SYGVKD, per germline. Trimming left V 6 bases short and J 1 base short, with 10 bases between. The CDR3 totals 14 residues. The CDR3 sequence: CAISAVRSNQPQHF. CDR3 DNA: TGTGCCATCAGCGCGGTCCGGAGCAATCAGCCCCAGCATTTT.

There are many counts of this clonotype. The J gene is TRBJ1-2, the V gene TRBV4-3; the D is unclear. The germline V gene has CDR1 LGHNA and CDR2 YSLEER. Trimming left V 4 bases short and J 8 bases short, with 23 bases between. The CDR3 is 16 amino acids. CDR3 sequence reads: CASSPAPPDGIGGYTF. CDR3 sequence (DNA): TGCGCCAGCAGCCCCGCCCCCCCCGACGGGATAGGAGGCTACACCTTC.

This clonotype has ten or more counts. V is TRBV7-2 and J is TRBJ2-3; no reliable D call. This CDR3 is built from 16 residues. CDR1 and CDR2 (germline): SGHTA, FQGNSA. The V and J ends lost 0 bases and 0 bases respectively, with 10 bases between them. CDR3 DNA sequence: TGTGCCAGCAGCTTAGCGCGACACCCGAGCACAGATACGCAGTATTTT. Encoded protein: CASSLARHPSTDTQYF.

This clonotype was seen ten or more times. The chain is built from TRBV5-4 and TRBJ1-1, with 10 bases that match TRBD1. The junction had 11 bases not matched to a gene; V was cut back by 9 bases and J by 3 bases. Germline CDR1 SGHNT, CDR2 YYREEE (reference sequence). The CDR3 totals 15 residues. CDR3 sequence (DNA): TGTGCCACCGTGGACAGGGGGACCTCCCACACTGAAGCTTTCTTT. Encoded protein: CATVDRGTSHTEAFF.

V is TRBV11-2 and J is TRBJ1-3; D gene uncertain. Trimming removed 5 bases from V and 0 bases from J, with 14 bases in between. CDR1 and CDR2 (germline): SGHAT, FQNNGV. The CDR3 spans 16 residues. CDR3 coding DNA: TGTGCCAGCAGCCTGGGGAGGTCTCGCTCTGGAAACACCATATATTTT. Translation: CASSLGRSRSGNTIYF.